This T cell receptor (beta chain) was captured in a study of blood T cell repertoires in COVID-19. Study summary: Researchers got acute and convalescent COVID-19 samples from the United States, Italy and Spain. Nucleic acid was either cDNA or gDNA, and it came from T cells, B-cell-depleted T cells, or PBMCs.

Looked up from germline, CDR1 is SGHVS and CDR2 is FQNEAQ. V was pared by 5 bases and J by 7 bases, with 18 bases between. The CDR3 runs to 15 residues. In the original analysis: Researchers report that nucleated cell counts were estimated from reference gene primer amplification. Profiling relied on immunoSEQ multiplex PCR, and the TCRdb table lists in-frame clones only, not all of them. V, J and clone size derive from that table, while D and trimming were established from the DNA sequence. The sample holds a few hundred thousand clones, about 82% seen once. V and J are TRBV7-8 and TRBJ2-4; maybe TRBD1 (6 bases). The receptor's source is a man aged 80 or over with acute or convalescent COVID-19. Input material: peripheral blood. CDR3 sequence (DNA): TGTGCCAGCAGCCCCCAGGGACATGTAGTCAACATTCAGTACTTC. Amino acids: CASSPQGHVVNIQYF.